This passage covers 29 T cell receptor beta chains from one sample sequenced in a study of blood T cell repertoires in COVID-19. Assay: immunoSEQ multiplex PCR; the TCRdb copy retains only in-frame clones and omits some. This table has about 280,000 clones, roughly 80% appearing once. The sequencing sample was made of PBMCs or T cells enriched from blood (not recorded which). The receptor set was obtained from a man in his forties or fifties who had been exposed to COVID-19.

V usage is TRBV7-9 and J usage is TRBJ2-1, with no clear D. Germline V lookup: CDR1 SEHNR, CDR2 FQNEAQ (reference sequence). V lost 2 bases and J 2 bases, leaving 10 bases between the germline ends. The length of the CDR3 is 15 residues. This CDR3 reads CASSLSELPYNEQFF. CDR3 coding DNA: TGTGCCAGCAGCTTATCGGAGCTCCCCTACAATGAGCAGTTCTTC. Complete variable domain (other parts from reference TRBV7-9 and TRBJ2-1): DTGVSQNPRHKITKRGQNVTFRCDPISEHNRLYWYRQTLGQGPEFLTYFQNEAQLEKSRLLSDRFSAERPKGSFSTLEIQRTEQGDSAMYLCASSLSELPYNEQFFGPGTRLTVL.

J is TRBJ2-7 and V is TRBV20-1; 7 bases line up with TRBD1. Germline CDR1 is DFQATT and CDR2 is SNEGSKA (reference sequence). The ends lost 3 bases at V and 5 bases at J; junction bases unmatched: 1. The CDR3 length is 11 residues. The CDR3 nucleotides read TGCAGTGCTAGTCAGGGGGACGAGCAGTACTTC. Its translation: CSASQGDEQYF.

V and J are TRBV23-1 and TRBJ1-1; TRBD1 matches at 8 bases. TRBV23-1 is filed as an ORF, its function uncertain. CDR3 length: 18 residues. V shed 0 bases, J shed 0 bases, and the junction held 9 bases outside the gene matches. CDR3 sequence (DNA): TGCGCCAGCAGTCAATCGGCGGGACAGGAAGTCATGAACACTGAAGCTTTCTTT. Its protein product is CASSQSAGQEVMNTEAFF.

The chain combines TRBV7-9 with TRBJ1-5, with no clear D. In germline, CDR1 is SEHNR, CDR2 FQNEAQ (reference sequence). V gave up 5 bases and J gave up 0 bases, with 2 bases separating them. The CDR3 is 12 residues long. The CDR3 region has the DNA TGTGCCAGCAGCCTTAGCAATCAGCCCCAGCATTTT. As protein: CASSLSNQPQHF.

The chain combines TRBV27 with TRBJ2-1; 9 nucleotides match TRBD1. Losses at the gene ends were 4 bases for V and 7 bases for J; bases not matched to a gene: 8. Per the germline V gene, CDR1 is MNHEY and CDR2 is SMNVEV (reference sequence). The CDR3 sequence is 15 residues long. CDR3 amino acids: CASSSSAQGANEQFF. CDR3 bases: TGTGCCAGCAGTTCGAGCGCACAGGGGGCGAATGAGCAGTTCTTC.

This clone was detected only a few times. CDR3 DNA sequence: TGTGCCACCAGTGATCCTCAGGGGAAGGGCTACACCTTC. This encodes CATSDPQGKGYTF. The V and J genes are TRBV24-1 and TRBJ1-2; a weak D match, TRBD1 (6 bases). CDR1 is KGHDR, CDR2 SFDVKD, per germline. The CDR3 spans 13 residues. Trimming took 3 bases from V and 8 from J, leaving 12 bases between them.

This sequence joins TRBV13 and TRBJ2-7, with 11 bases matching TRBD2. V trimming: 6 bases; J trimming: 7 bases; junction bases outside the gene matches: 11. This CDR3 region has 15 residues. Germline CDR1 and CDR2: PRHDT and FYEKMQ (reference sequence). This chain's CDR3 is CASRIAGGPVLEQYF. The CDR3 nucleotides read TGTGCCAGCAGAATAGCGGGAGGGCCGGTCTTGGAGCAGTACTTC.

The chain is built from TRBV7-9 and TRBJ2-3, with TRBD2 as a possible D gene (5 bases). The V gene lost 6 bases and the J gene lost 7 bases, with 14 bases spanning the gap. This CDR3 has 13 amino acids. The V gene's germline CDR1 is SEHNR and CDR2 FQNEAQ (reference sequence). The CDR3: CASRPLERYTQYF. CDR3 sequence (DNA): TGTGCCAGCAGGCCGCTTGAGCGGTATACGCAGTATTTT. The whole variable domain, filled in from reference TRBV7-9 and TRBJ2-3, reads DTGVSQNPRHKITKRGQNVTFRCDPISEHNRLYWYRQTLGQGPEFLTYFQNEAQLEKSRLLSDRFSAERPKGSFSTLEIQRTEQGDSAMYLCASRPLERYTQYFGPGTRLTVL.

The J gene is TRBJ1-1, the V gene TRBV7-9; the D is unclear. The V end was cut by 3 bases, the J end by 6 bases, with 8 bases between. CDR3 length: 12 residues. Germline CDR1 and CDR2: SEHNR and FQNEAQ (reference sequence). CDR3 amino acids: CASSLRVPEAFF. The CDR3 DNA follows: TGTGCCAGCAGCTTGAGGGTCCCTGAAGCTTTCTTT.

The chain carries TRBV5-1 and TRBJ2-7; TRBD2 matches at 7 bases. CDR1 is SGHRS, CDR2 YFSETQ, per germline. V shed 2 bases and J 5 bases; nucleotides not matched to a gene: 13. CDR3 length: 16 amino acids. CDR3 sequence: CASSFSSGKIVDEQYF. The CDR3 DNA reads TGCGCCAGCAGCTTTTCTAGCGGTAAAATTGTGGACGAGCAGTACTTC.

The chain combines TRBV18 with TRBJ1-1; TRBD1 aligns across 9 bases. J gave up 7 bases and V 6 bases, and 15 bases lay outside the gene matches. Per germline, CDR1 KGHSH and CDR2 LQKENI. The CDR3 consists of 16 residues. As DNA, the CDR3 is TGTGCCAGCTCGCGCATACAGGGGGCGCATTCAGGTGAAGCTTTCTTT. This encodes CASSRIQGAHSGEAFF.

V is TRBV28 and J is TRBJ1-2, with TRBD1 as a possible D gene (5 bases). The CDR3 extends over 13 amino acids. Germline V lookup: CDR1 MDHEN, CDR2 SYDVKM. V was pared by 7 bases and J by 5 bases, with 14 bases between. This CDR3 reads CASITPGGYGYTF. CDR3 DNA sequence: TGTGCCAGCATCACTCCCGGGGGTTATGGCTACACCTTC.

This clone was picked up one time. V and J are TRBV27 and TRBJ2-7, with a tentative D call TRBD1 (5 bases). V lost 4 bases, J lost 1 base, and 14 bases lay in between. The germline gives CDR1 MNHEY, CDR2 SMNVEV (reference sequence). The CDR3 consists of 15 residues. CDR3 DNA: TGTGCCAGCAGTTATGACAGTTTAGGGTCCTACGAGCAGTACTTC. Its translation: CASSYDSLGSYEQYF.

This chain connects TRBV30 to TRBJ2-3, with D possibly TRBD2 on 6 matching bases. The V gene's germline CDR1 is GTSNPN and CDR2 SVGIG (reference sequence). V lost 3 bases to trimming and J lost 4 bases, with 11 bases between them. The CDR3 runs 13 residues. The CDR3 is CAWRMPGADTQYF. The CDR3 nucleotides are TGTGCCTGGAGGATGCCGGGGGCAGATACGCAGTATTTT.

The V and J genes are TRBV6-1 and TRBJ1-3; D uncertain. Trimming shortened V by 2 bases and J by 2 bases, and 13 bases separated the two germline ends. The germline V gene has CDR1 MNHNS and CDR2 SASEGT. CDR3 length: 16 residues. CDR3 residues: CASSEPTNGAGNTIYF. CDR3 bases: TGTGCCAGCAGTGAACCTACTAACGGGGCTGGAAACACCATATATTTT.

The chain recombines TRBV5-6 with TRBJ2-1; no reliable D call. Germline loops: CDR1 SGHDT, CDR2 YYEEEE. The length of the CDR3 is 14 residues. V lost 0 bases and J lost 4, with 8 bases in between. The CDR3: CASSLGARYNEQFF. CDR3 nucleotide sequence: TGTGCCAGCAGCTTGGGGGCGAGATACAATGAGCAGTTCTTC.

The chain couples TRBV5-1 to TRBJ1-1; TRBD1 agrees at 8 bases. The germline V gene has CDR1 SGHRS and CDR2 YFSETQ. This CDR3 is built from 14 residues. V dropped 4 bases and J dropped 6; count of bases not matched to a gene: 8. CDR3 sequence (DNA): TGCGCCAGCAGCGCGGGACAGGCGAGCGCTGAAGCTTTCTTT. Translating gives CASSAGQASAEAFF.

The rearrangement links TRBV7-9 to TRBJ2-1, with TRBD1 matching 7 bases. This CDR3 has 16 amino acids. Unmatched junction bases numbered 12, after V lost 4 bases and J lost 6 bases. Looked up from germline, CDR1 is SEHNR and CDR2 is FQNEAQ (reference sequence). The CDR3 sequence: CASSSTQGLGRNEQFF. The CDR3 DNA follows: TGTGCCAGCAGCTCCACACAGGGGTTAGGGCGCAATGAGCAGTTCTTC.

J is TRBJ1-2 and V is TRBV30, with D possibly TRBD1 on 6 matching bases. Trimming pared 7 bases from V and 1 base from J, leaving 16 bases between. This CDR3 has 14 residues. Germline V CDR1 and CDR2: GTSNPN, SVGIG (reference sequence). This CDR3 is CASKTGQNNYGYTF. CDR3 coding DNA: TGTGCCTCCAAAACCGGACAGAATAACTATGGCTACACCTTC.

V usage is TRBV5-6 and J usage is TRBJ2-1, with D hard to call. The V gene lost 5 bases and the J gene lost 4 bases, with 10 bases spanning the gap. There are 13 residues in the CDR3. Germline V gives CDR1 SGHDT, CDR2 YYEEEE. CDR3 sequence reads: CASRYPPYNEQFF. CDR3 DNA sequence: TGTGCCAGCAGGTATCCCCCGTACAATGAGCAGTTCTTC.

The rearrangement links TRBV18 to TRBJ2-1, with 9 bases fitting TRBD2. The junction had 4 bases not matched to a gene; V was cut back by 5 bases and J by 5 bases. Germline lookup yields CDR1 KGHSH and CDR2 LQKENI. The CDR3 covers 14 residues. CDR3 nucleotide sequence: TGTGCCAGCTCAGGAGCGGGAGGACACAATGAGCAGTTCTTC. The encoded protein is CASSGAGGHNEQFF. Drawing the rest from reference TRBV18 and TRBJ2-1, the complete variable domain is NAGVMQNPRHLVRRRGQEARLRCSPMKGHSHVYWYRQLPEEGLKFMVYLQKENIIDESGMPKERFSAEFPKEGPSILRIQQVVRGDSAAYFCASSGAGGHNEQFFGPGTRLTVL.

CDR3 sequence: CASRIGGYEPQHF. CDR3 DNA sequence: TGTGCCAGTAGGATTGGGGGGTATGAGCCCCAGCATTTT. This chain connects TRBV19 to TRBJ1-5; tentatively, D is TRBD1 (5 bases). Trimming took off 6 bases at V and 8 bases at J, with 14 bases between the two ends. The CDR3 is 13 residues long. CDR1 and CDR2 (germline): LNHDA, SQIVND (reference sequence).

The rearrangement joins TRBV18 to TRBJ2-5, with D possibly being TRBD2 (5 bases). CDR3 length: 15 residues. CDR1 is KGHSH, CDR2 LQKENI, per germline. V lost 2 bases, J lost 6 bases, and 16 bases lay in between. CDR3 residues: CASSPTDAGGKTQYF. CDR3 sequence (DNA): TGTGCCAGCTCACCAACCGACGCTGGAGGAAAGACCCAGTACTTC.

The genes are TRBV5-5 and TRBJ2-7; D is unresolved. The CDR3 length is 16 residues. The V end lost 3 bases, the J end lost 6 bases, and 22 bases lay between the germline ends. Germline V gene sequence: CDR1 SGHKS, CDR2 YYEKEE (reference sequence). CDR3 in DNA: TGTGCCAGCAGCTCCAACAGACCCCTTGATCCACTCGAGCAGTACTTC. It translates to CASSSNRPLDPLEQYF.

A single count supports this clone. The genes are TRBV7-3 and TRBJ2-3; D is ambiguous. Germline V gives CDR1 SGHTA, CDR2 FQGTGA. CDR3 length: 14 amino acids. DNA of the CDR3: TGTGCAACCAGCAAGGCAGGCAGCACAGATACGCAGTATTTT. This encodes CATSKAGSTDTQYF. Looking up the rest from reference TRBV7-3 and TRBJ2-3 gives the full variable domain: GAGVSQTPSNKVTEKGKYVELRCDPISGHTALYWYRQSLGQGPEFLIYFQGTGAADDSGLPNDRFFAVRPEGSVSTLKIQRTERGDSAVYLCATSKAGSTDTQYFGPGTRLTVL.

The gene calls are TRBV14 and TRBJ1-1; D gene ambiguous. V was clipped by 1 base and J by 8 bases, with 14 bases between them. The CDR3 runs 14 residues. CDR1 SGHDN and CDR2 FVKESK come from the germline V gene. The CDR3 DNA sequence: TGTGCCAGCAGCCAAGGGTTACGGCGGATGGAAGCTTTCTTT. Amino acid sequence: CASSQGLRRMEAFF.

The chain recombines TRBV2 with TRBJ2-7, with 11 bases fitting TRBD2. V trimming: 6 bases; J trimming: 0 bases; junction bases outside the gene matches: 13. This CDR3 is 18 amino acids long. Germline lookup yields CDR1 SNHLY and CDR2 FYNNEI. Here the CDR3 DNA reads TGTGCCAGCAGGGCGGGGCCGGGACTAGCGGCGTCCTCCTACGAGCAGTACTTC. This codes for CASRAGPGLAASSYEQYF.

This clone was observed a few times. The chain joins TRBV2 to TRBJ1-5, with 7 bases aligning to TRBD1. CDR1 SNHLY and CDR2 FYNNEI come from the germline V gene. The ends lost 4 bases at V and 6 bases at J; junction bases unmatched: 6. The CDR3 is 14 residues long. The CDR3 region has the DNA TGTGCCAGCAGTGGAACAGGGGCAGGTCAGCCCCAGCATTTT. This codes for CASSGTGAGQPQHF.

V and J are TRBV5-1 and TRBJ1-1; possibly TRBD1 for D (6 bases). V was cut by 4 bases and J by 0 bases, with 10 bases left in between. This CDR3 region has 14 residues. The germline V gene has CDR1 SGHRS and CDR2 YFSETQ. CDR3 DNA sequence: TGCGCCAGCAGCATAGGACAGATGAACACTGAAGCTTTCTTT. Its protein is CASSIGQMNTEAFF. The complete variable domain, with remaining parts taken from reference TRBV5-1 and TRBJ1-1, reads KAGVTQTPRYLIKTRGQQVTLSCSPISGHRSVSWYQQTPGQGLQFLFEYFSETQRNKGNFPGRFSGRQFSNSRSEMNVSTLELGDSALYLCASSIGQMNTEAFFGQGTRLTVV.